These 5 T cell receptor beta chains were all obtained from the same sample, sequenced in a study of neoadjuvant anti-PD-1 for oral cavity cancer. Generated by immunoSEQ multiplex PCR, the TCRdb table keeps only in-frame clones and is missing some. The data show more than 15,000 clones, about three fifths seen once. This specimen consisted of PBMCs, obtained before nivolumab (anti-PD-1) treatment. These receptors were collected from a person aged 40 to 85 with oral cavity squamous cell carcinoma.

V gene TRBV30 combines with J gene TRBJ1-5; 7 bases line up with TRBD1. Germline V gives CDR1 GTSNPN, CDR2 SVGIG (reference sequence). V gave up 2 bases and J gave up 6 bases; unmatched junction bases: 4. This CDR3 comprises 13 residues. CDR3 region: CAWSKGAGQPQHF. The CDR3 DNA sequence: TGTGCCTGGAGTAAGGGGGCGGGTCAGCCCCAGCATTTT.

This clone was counted only a few times. At one of its ends the junction is not consistent with the germline gene, which may arise from a read error. The chain is built from TRBV6-6 and TRBJ1-4, with D possibly TRBD1 on 6 matching bases. This CDR3 has 15 residues. Germline-derived CDR1 and CDR2 are MNHNY and SVGAGI (reference sequence). In nucleotides, the CDR3 is TGTGCCAGCAGTGACTCAGGGGCAACTAATGAAAAACTGTTTTTT. Translated: CASSDSGATNEKLFF.

This chain uses TRBV11-3 with TRBJ2-1; no firm D call. V lost 2 bases, J lost 4 bases, and 6 bases lay in between. The CDR3 sequence is 13 residues long. Per germline, CDR1 SGHNT and CDR2 YENEEA. CDR3 sequence reads: CASSLMRYNEQFF. The DNA of the CDR3 is TGTGCCAGCAGCTTAATGCGGTACAATGAGCAGTTCTTC. The whole variable domain, filled in from reference TRBV11-3 and TRBJ2-1, reads EAGVVQSPRYKIIEKKQPVAFWCNPISGHNTLYWYLQNLGQGPELLIRYENEEAVDDSQLPKDRFSAERLKGVDSTLKIQPAELGDSAVYLCASSLMRYNEQFFGPGTRLTVL.

The J gene is TRBJ2-6, the V gene TRBV19, with 12 bases that match TRBD1. Trimming took 7 bases from V and 8 from J; bases not matched to a gene: 6. Germline CDR1 reads LNHDA; CDR2 reads SQIVND (reference sequence). CDR3 length: 15 residues. The CDR3 loop is CASTTGQGASNVLTF. CDR3 nucleotide sequence: TGTGCCAGTACCACGGGACAGGGGGCGTCCAACGTCCTGACTTTC.

This chain uses TRBV2 with TRBJ2-1, with D perhaps matching TRBD2 (6 bases). The length of the CDR3 is 19 residues. CDR1 is SNHLY, CDR2 FYNNEI, per germline. Trimming cost V 8 bases and J 0 bases, with 26 bases left between them. In DNA, the CDR3 is TGTGCCAGCTGGTCCCCAAACCAGGCGGCGGGACGCTCCTACAATGAGCAGTTCTTC. Its translation is CASWSPNQAAGRSYNEQFF. Drawing the rest from reference TRBV2 and TRBJ2-1, the complete variable domain is EPEVTQTPSHQVTQMGQEVILRCVPISNHLYFYWYRQILGQKVEFLVSFYNNEISEKSEIFDDQFSVERPDGSNFTLKIRSTKLEDSAMYFCASWSPNQAAGRSYNEQFFGPGTRLTVL.